This T cell receptor (beta chain) emerged from a study of blood T cell repertoires in COVID-19. Study-level background: Samples came from the United States, Italy and Spain, spanning acute and convalescent COVID-19. T cells, B-cell-depleted T cells, or PBMCs supplied cDNA or gDNA.

The junction had 10 bases not matched to a gene; V was cut back by 7 bases and J by 5 bases. The CDR3 totals 14 residues. Germline values: CDR1 MDHEN, CDR2 SYDVKM. Measured with immunoSEQ multiplex PCR; TCRdb has only the in-frame clones, and not every one. The table lists 9,500 to 12,000 clones, 75% to 90% of them singletons, with about 7.4% in the top ten. The TCR sequence derives from a man in his 70s with active COVID-19. The sample taken for sequencing was peripheral blood. The chain carries TRBV28 and TRBJ1-1; TRBD1 agrees at 7 bases. CDR3 residues: CASIIGGETTEAFF. CDR3 bases: TGTGCCAGCATAATAGGGGGCGAAACGACTGAAGCTTTCTTT.